The TCR beta chain under discussion was sequenced for a study of blood T cells in healthy people across ages. Trimming stripped 0 bases from V and 6 bases from J, with 9 bases between. The CDR3 has 12 residues. Per germline, CDR1 SQVTM and CDR2 ANQGSEA. Isolated PBMCs totaled at least 7 million in each sample. It was with a sample-barcoded 5' primer and a J-beta primer mix that a second PCR of about 7 to 12 cycles was run. TCRdb ran MiXCR on the 5' RACE reads and lists one entry per CDR3 protein. The sample lists about 800,000 distinct CDR3 sequences, roughly 25% occurring once. These data also featured in a second study, about T cells of mothers and their children. That work adds: The donors comprised a handful of children and their three healthy Caucasian mothers. Whatever RNA was extracted went entirely into cDNA synthesis, at roughly 1.6 ug per 15 ul. Second-PCR amplification with M1S added sample barcodes and 2-4 random nucleotides.

Sequenced sample: blood. The clonotype was recovered from a boy aged 10-17 years in good health. This chain joins TRBV29-1 and TRBJ2-7, with D unclear. Written as DNA, the CDR3 is TGCAGCGTTGAAGATCTCGGTTTCGAGCAGTACTTC. Translated: CSVEDLGFEQYF.